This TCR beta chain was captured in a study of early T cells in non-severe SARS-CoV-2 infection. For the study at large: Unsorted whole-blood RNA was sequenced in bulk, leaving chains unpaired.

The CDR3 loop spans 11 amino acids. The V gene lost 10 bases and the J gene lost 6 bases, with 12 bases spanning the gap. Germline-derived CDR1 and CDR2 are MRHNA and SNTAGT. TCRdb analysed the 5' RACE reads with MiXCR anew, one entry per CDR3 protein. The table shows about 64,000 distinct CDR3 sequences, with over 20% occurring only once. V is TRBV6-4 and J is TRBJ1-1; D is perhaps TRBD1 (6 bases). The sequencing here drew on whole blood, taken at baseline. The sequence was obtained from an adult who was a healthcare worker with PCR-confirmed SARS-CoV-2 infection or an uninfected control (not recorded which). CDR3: CATEGVSEAFF. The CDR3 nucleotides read TGTGCCACCGAGGGGGTTTCTGAAGCTTTCTTT.